The TCR beta chain under discussion was sequenced for a study of T cells in Graves' hyperthyroidism and ophthalmopathy. CDR3 length: 13 amino acids. Per the germline V gene, CDR1 is SQVTM and CDR2 is ANQGSEA. V was pared by 1 base and J by 2 bases, with 8 bases between. Amplified regions were TCR beta CDR3 sequences from RNA transcripts. With the HTBI primer set, the TCR CDR3 went through a first round of RT-PCR. TCRdb called the multiplex PCR reads again in MiXCR, with one record for every CDR3 protein. This table has approximately 510,000 distinct CDR3 sequences, 40% to 50% appearing once. Broader study findings: Blood also contained most expanded thyroid clonotypes above 0.001.

Exclusions: uncontrolled infection, other autoimmune disease, pregnancy, lactation. Used for diagnoses were clinical symptoms, serum thyroxine and TRAb, thyroid ultrasound and orbital computed tomography. This clonotype has only one observation. Its specificity is not known. Sequencing input: peripheral blood or thyroid tissue (not recorded which). The V call is TRBV29-1, the J call TRBJ2-5; perhaps TRBD1 as D (5 bases). This clonotype was sampled from an adult woman with Graves' disease, either hyperthyroidism or ophthalmopathy (not recorded which). CDR3 nucleotide sequence: TGCAGCGTTGAAGGGACACATCAAGAGACCCAGTACTTC. It translates to CSVEGTHQETQYF.